Included here is one T cell receptor beta chain sequence, with context. Its cognate antigen is unknown. This specimen comes from a study of regulatory T cells in long-lasting Graves disease. Arm-PCR of CDR3 regions and iRepertoire HTBI primers were the basis on which TCR beta libraries were built. A single record per CDR3 protein comes from TCRdb applying MiXCR to the multiplex PCR reads. The data contain more than 350,000 distinct CDR3 sequences, more than 12% of them singletons. The time point is: newly diagnosed GD, antithyroid drugs for less than 3 months. PBMC RNA was the source of the TCR library. Trimming cost V 9 bases and J 4 bases; bases outside gene matches: 9. CDR1 and CDR2 (germline): LNHDA, SQIVND (reference sequence). The CDR3 consists of 15 residues. Study conclusions and caveats: Few sampled subjects may have lowered accuracy. Persistent Graves' patients showed reduced TCR diversity versus newly diagnosed patients.

The same sample was also used in a study of T cells in Graves' hyperthyroidism and ophthalmopathy. As reported in that work: Among thyroid clonotypes expanded above 0.001, most also appeared in blood. A model of 13 V-J pairs discriminated ophthalmopathy from stable hyperthyroidism.

The TCR sequence derives from a woman younger than 45 with Graves disease. Sequences were derived from peripheral blood mononuclear cells (PBMCs), sampled at new diagnosis, from a patient treated with antithyroid drugs. The V gene is TRBV19, the J gene TRBJ1-6, with TRBD1 identical over 7 bases. The CDR3 DNA reads TGTGCCAGCAGGGTTGGGGGACAGTATAATTCACCCCTCCACTTT. Its protein product is CASRVGGQYNSPLHF.